This T cell receptor beta chain was identified during a study of beta chain features in type 1 diabetes (dated by TCRdb to 2017 to 2018). For context, the study as a whole: No differences in mean age, gender distribution, total cell number or subset yield were found between patients and healthy donors. A total of 85 million to 140 million sorted cells were examined across all samples, and the number of cells per subset was strongly correlated with RNA yield. The study compared TCRB repertoires of sorted circulating CD4+ T cell subsets between recently diagnosed type 1 diabetes patients and matched healthy donors. Regulatory and stem cell-like memory subsets were isolated from only 8 patients and roughly eight healthy donors, whereas naive and central memory subsets came from all 30 or so donors. Overall study results and their limits: Shorter templates might be favored by PCR, yet because patient and control samples were amplified and corrected together, any such skew would affect both groups equally. Because cDNA was sequenced instead of genomic DNA, highly expressing activated cells could be over-represented, though the groups showed no difference in activation or CD3 levels. Type 1 diabetes patients showed a moderate but significant shortening of TCRB CDR3 length in all four CD4+ subsets. HLA sub-analyses involved small numbers of individuals, so any influence of HLA type on TCRB rearrangement remained unresolved. Fewer insertions and more nucleotide deletions at VDJ recombination sites were observed in patients with type 1 diabetes, implying thymic rearrangement abnormalities. Naive, central memory and regulatory TCRB repertoires appeared to be more similar among patients than among healthy donors.

A single peripheral blood draw of about 116 mL on average was collected from each donor into heparinised tubes. A BD FACSAria II was used to sort naive, central memory, regulatory and stem cell-like memory CD4+ T cells with a panel that included CD45RO, CCR7, CD25, CD127, CD95 and CD27. Every sorted population had a purity above 95%. PBMCs were separated immediately by Lymphoprep density gradient centrifugation and were stained directly, without being cultured. So that batch effects would be minimized, each experiment stained and sorted samples in pairs, pairing one healthy donor with one patient. All of the isolated RNA was reverse transcribed with the High Capacity cDNA Reverse Transcription Kit, so expressed TCRB transcripts were sequenced. Naive, central memory and regulatory T cell samples underwent deep immunoSEQ sequencing, averaging around 3.6 million total reads per sample. After sorted cells were lysed in RLT buffer, RNA was extracted with DNase-treated RNeasy Micro or Mini kits, with the choice depending on cell number. To prevent cross-contamination, every cell subset was processed on its own, while patient and healthy donor samples were processed together. TCRB sequences were amplified from cDNA with the immunoSEQ multiplex PCR, producing 87-bp fragments spanning the CDR3 region. Sequencing of the amplicons was performed on the Illumina HiSeq platform. Regarding the original processing steps: PCR bias was computationally corrected using synthetic template baselines, reads within Hamming distance 2 were collapsed, and singletons that could not be merged were discarded. Reads were aligned against IMGT to assign V, D and J genes, CDR3 length and insertions or deletions at six rearrangement sites. Within each subset, clonotype counts were normalized to sorted cell number, and only after that were true diversity and Gini coefficients computed with the tcR R package. The overlap coefficient, calculated on TCRB nucleotide sequences, was used to quantify repertoire sharing. Out-of-frame TCRB sequences from naive cells were analyzed as a proxy for the pre-selection repertoire. TCRdb provides this immuneACCESS table in a form limited to in-frame rearrangements. Some clones are lacking; in checked studies, under half of them reflect an unresolved V gene, and why the rest are absent is not known. V and J calls and clone size are copied from that table; D and trimming were computed from the DNA. This sample holds 450,000 or so clones; over 10% were observed only once. Approximately 0.05% of the sample is in the top ten clones.

This clone was counted only a few times. Its target antigen remains unknown. Qualities for individual bases were not recorded, and no much larger clone is one base off. This clonotype was sampled from a woman in her late teens or twenties in good health. Source material: naive CD4+ T cells from blood. The cell subset or site label here, explained by the study, means: true naive CD4+ T cells.

The bases are TGTGCCAGCAGAAAGCAGGGGGCAGCAGATACGCAGTATTTT. Its product reads: CASRKQGAADTQYF. The V and J segments used are TRBV14 and TRBJ2-3; 8 nucleotides in the junction match TRBD1. Germline trimming: 6 bases from V, 4 bases from J; junction bases outside gene matches: 6. CDR1 SGHDN and CDR2 FVKESK are derived from the germline V gene. The CDR3 measures 14 amino acids from cysteine to phenylalanine. Of all the DNA, just the CDR3 is kept, 42 bases in frame from base 1. The CDR3 plus the reference TRBV14 and TRBJ2-3 genes for the other parts give the full variable domain: EAGVTQFPSHSVIEKGQTVTLRCDPISGHDNLYWYRRVMGKEIKFLLHFVKESKQDESGMPNNRFLAERTGGTYSTLKVQPAELEDSGVYFCASRKQGAADTQYFGPGTRLTVL.